This T cell receptor beta chain was found in a study of T cells in Graves' hyperthyroidism and ophthalmopathy. Study details: Peripheral blood specimens were obtained at initial diagnosis, prior to any treatment.

Findings and limits, study-wide: Most thyroid clonotypes expanded above 0.001 appeared in blood too.

The germline V gene has CDR1 KGHSH and CDR2 LQKENI. The J segment lost 2 bases and the V segment lost 8 bases, leaving 2 bases of the junction unmatched. This CDR3 spans 12 amino acids. There are many counts of this clonotype. Its antigen is still unknown. Amplification of TCR beta CDR3 regions was performed using RNA transcripts as template. HTBI primers were employed in a first-round RT-PCR of the TCR CDR3. From the multiplex PCR reads, TCRdb called clonotypes with MiXCR, one entry per CDR3 protein. The table has under 350,000 distinct CDR3 sequences, 25% seen once. Thyroid ultrasound and orbital computed tomography, with clinical symptoms and serum thyroxine and TRAb, informed diagnoses.

Sequences were obtained from blood. The chain combines TRBV18 with TRBJ1-2; 7 bases are shared with TRBD1. The sequence derives from a man aged 40-50 years with Graves' hyperthyroidism that later progressed to Graves' ophthalmopathy. The CDR3 DNA follows: TGTGCCAGCCAGGGACAGAACTATGGCTACACCTTC. It translates to CASQGQNYGYTF. The variable domain in full, completed from reference TRBV18 and TRBJ1-2, reads NAGVMQNPRHLVRRRGQEARLRCSPMKGHSHVYWYRQLPEEGLKFMVYLQKENIIDESGMPKERFSAEFPKEGPSILRIQQVVRGDSAAYFCASQGQNYGYTFGSGTRLTVV.